Below, one T cell receptor (beta chain) is given with its context. Its specificity is not known. This entry belongs to a study of glioma-infiltrating T cells. Overall study context: Sequencing aimed for roughly 4.5- to 11-fold coverage of approximately 990,000 peripheral T cells.

The iRepertoire nested amplicon-rescue multiplex PCR amplified TCR alpha and beta CDR3s from RNA. One entry per CDR3 protein, called by TCRdb with MiXCR from the multiplex PCR reads. The sample has fewer than 500,000 distinct CDR3 sequences, more than 35% seen once. The CDR3 runs 15 residues. The V gene's germline CDR1 is MDHEN and CDR2 SYDVKM. Trimming cost V 8 bases and J 4 bases; bases outside gene matches: 9. Study observations and caveats: CDR3 overlap between tissue and blood was very small. Tissue-blood divergence was below expectation in non-neoplastic patients, above in gliomas.

This chain uses TRBV28 with TRBJ2-3; 10 bases match TRBD1. Sample: glioma tissue, nonneoplastic brain tissue, or PBMCs (not recorded which). The receptor was isolated from a human donor with low-grade glioma or glioblastoma, undergoing nonglioma brain surgery, or in good health (not recorded which). The CDR3 here is CASGDLTGGADTQYF. The CDR3 nucleotides are TGTGCCAGCGGAGATTTGACAGGGGGCGCAGATACGCAGTATTTT. Complete variable domain (other parts from reference TRBV28 and TRBJ2-3): DVKVTQSSRYLVKRTGEKVFLECVQDMDHENMFWYRQDPGLGLRLIYFSYDVKMKEKGDIPEGYSVSREKKERFSLILESASTNQTSMYLCASGDLTGGADTQYFGPGTRLTVL.